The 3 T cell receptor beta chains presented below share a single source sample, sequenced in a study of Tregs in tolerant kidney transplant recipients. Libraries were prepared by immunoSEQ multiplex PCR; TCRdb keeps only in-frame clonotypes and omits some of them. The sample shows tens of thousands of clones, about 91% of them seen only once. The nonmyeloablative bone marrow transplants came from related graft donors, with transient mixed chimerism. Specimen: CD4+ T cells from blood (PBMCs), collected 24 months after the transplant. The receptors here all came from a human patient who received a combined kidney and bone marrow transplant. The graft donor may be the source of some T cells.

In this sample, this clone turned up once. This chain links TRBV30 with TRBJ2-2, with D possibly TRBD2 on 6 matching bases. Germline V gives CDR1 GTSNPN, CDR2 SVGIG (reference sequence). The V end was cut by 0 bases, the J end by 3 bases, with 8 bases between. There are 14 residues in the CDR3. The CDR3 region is CAWSVRDYTGELFF. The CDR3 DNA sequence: TGTGCCTGGAGTGTGCGGGATTACACCGGGGAGCTGTTTTTT.

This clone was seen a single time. CDR3 in DNA: TGCAGCGGGAGAACCAGCTCCTACAATGAGCAGTTCTTC. Translation: CSGRTSSYNEQFF. The chain has TRBV29-1 and TRBJ2-1; D ambiguous. CDR1 is SQVTM, CDR2 ANQGSEA, per germline. V gave up 7 bases and J gave up 0 bases, with 10 bases separating them. The CDR3 covers 13 residues.

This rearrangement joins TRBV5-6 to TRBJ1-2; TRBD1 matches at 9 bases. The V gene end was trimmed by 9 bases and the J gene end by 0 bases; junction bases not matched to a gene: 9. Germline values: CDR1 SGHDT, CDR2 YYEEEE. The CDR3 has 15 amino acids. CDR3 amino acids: CATTGQGPPNYGYTF. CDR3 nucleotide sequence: TGTGCCACCACGGGACAGGGCCCTCCTAACTATGGCTACACCTTC. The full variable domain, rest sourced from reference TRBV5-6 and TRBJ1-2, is DAGVTQSPTHLIKTRGQQVTLRCSPKSGHDTVSWYQQALGQGPQFIFQYYEEEERQRGNFPDRFSGHQFPNYSSELNVNALLLGDSALYLCATTGQGPPNYGYTFGSGTRLTVV.